One T cell receptor beta chain is described in this entry. Its antigen is still unknown. Libraries were prepared by immunoSEQ multiplex PCR; TCRdb keeps only in-frame clonotypes and omits some of them. The sample holds a few thousand clones; roughly nine tenths are singletons and the top ten take 4.5% to 6%. This specimen belongs to a study of chemoradiotherapy in HPV16-positive cancers. Overall study results and limits: HPV-specific T cells were functionally defined from only a couple of HPV16-positive patients. In HPV16-positive patients, HPV-responsive T-cell expansion tracked better recurrence-free survival.

Germline values: CDR1 GTSNPN, CDR2 SVGIG (reference sequence). There are 14 residues in the CDR3. Trimming stripped 5 bases from V and 2 bases from J, with 16 bases between. Sequenced here: tumor tissue, sampled from a patient who underwent chemoradiotherapy. This receptor was identified in a human donor with HPV-associated anogenital cancer. The gene calls are TRBV30 and TRBJ2-7; maybe TRBD1 (5 bases). CDR3 amino acids: CAWRPRTLPYEQYF. CDR3 in DNA: TGTGCCTGGCGTCCGCGGACACTACCCTACGAGCAGTACTTC.